These 3 T cell receptor beta chains originate from one sample sequenced in a study of graft-versus-host responses after intestinal transplantation. Antigens of these TCRs are unknown. Method: immunoSEQ multiplex PCR; TCRdb's copy keeps in-frame clones and lacks some. This sample carries tens of thousands of clones, about 94% of them seen once, and the ten largest clones take approximately 0.19%. The sample here was unstimulated CD4+ T cells sorted from spleen or lymph node cells, taken before transplant. The receptors shown here come from a human donor who was the organ donor for an intestinal transplant.

This chain uses TRBV20-1 with TRBJ2-5; D unresolved. Germline CDR1 is DFQATT and CDR2 is SNEGSKA (reference sequence). This CDR3 region has 10 residues. V lost 1 base, J lost 7 bases, and 4 bases lay in between. The CDR3 spells CSARGATQYF. As DNA, the CDR3 is TGCAGTGCTAGAGGGGCGACCCAGTACTTC.

The chain carries TRBV2 and TRBJ1-3; D uncertain. This CDR3 comprises 13 residues. Between the trimmed V and J ends, which lost 6 bases and 2 bases, there was a span of 8 bases. From germline, CDR1 is SNHLY and CDR2 FYNNEI. The CDR3 DNA is TGTGCCAGCAGAACCGACCCTGGAAACACCATATATTTT. It specifies CASRTDPGNTIYF.

This chain connects TRBV5-1 to TRBJ2-1, with D perhaps matching TRBD2 (5 bases). This CDR3 has 14 amino acids. Germline V gene lookup returns CDR1 SGHRS and CDR2 YFSETQ. Trimming removed 7 bases at V and 0 bases at J, with 11 bases between. In DNA, the CDR3 is TGCGCCAGCGGAACGGGGAGCTCCTACAATGAGCAGTTCTTC. It yields the protein CASGTGSSYNEQFF.